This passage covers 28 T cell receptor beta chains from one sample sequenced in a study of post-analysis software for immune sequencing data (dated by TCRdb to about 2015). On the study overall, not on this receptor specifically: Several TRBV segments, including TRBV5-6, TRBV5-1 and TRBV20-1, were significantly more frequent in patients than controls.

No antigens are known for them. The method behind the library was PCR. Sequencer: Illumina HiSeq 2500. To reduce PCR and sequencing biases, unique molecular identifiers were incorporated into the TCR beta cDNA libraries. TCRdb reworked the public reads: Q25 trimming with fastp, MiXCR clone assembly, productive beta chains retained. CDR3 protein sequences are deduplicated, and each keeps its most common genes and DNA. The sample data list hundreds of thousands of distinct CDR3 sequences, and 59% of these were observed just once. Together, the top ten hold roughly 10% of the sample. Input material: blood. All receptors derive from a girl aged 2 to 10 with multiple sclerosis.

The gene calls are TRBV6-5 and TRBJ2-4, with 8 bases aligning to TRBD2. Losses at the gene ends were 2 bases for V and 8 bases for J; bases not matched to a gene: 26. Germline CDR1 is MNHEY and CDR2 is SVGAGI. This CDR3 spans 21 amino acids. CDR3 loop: CASSYEAGGHSVLPLMDIQYF. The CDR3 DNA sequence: TGTGCCAGCAGTTACGAGGCGGGGGGACATTCAGTACTCCCGTTGATGGACATTCAGTACTTC.

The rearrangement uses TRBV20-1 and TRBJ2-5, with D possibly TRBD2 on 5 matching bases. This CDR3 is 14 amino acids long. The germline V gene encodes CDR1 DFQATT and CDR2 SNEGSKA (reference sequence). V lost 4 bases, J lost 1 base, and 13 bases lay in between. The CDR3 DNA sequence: TGCAGTGCTACCTCAGGCCTAGCCCAAGAGACCCAGTACTTC. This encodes CSATSGLAQETQYF.

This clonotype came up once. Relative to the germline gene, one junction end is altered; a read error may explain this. The CDR3 reads CASSQTGTKNIQYF. CDR3 in DNA: TGCGCCAGCAGCCAGACAGGGACCAAGAACATTCAGTACTTC. The V gene is TRBV5-1, the J gene TRBJ2-7, with 7 bases matching TRBD1. The J call is uncertain, as TRBJ2-4 better fits the DNA end. CDR1 and CDR2 from the germline V gene are SGHRS and YFSETQ. This CDR3 comprises 14 residues.

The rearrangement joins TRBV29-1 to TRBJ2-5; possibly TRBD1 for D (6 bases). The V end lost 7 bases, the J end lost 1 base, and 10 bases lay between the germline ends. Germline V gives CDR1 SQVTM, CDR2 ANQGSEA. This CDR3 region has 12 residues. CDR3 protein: CSDTGIQETQYF. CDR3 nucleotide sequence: TGCAGCGATACAGGGATCCAAGAGACCCAGTACTTC.

The CDR3 reads CASTLQGPYNSPLHF. The CDR3 DNA reads as TGTGCCAGCACCCTACAGGGCCCCTATAATTCACCCCTCCACTTT. The V gene is TRBV2, the J gene TRBJ1-6; maybe TRBD1 (6 bases). Trimming took off 7 bases at V and 2 bases at J, with 12 bases between the two ends. Germline assignment: CDR1 SNHLY and CDR2 FYNNEI. This CDR3 comprises 15 residues.

The CDR3 protein is CASSQTEMNTEAFF. DNA for the CDR3: TGTGCCAGCAGCCAAACAGAGATGAACACTGAAGCTTTCTTT. The J gene is TRBJ1-1, the V gene TRBV3-1; no reliable D call. V was pared by 2 bases and J by 0 bases, with 7 bases between. The CDR3 is 14 amino acids. Germline CDR1 and CDR2: LGHDT and YNNKEL (reference sequence).

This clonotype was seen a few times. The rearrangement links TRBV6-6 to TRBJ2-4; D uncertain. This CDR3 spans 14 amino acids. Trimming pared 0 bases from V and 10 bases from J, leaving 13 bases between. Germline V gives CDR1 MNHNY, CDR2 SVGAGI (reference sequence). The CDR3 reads CASSYSSGPWIQYF. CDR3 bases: TGTGCCAGCAGTTACTCGTCGGGCCCATGGATTCAGTACTTC.

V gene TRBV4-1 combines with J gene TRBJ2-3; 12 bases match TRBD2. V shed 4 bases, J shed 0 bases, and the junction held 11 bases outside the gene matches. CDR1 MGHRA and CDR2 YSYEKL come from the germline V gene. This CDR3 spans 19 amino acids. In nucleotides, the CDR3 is TGCGCCAGCAGCCGGGATGGGACTAGCGGGTTTTCTAGCACAGATACGCAGTATTTT. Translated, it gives CASSRDGTSGFSSTDTQYF.

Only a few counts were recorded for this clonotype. CDR3 DNA sequence: TGCGCCAGCAGCTTGTTGGAACGCTCCTACAATGAGCAGTTCTTC. Amino acids: CASSLLERSYNEQFF. V is TRBV5-1 and J is TRBJ2-1; D is ambiguous. Germline V lookup: CDR1 SGHRS, CDR2 YFSETQ. Between the trimmed V and J ends, which lost 1 base and 0 bases, there was a span of 8 bases. The CDR3 consists of 15 residues.

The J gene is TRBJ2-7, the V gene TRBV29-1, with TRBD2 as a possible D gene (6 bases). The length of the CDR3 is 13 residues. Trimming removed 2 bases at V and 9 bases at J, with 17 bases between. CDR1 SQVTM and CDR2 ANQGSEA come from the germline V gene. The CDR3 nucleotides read TGCAGCGTTGAAACCGACGGGAGATTGGGGCAGTACTTC. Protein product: CSVETDGRLGQYF.

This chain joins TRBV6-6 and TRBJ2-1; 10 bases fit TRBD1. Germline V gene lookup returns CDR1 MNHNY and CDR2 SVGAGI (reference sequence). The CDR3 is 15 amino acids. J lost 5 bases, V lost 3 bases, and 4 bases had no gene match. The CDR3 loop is CASSYAGTGDNEQFF. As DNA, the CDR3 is TGTGCCAGCAGTTATGCCGGGACAGGGGACAATGAGCAGTTCTTC.

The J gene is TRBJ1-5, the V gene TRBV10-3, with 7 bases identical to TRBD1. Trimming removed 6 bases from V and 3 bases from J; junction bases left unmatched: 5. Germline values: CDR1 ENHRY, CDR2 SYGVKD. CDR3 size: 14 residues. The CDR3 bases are TGTGCCATCAGGGGGACAGACACCAATCAGCCCCAGCATTTT. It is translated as CAIRGTDTNQPQHF.

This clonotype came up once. This chain's CDR3 is CSAGRLWDTQYF. The CDR3, as DNA: TGCAGTGCTGGCCGACTCTGGGATACGCAGTATTTT. This chain links TRBV20-1 with TRBJ2-3; D ambiguous. Looked up from germline, CDR1 is DFQATT and CDR2 is SNEGSKA (reference sequence). The CDR3 runs to 12 residues. The germline V and J ends were trimmed by 5 bases and 6 bases, with 12 bases remaining between them.

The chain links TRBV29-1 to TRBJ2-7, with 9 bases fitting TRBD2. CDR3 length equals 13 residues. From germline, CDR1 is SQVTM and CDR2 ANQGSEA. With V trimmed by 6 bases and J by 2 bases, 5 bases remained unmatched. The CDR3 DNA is TGCAGCGTCAAGACTAGCGGCACCTACGAGCAGTACTTC. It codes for CSVKTSGTYEQYF.

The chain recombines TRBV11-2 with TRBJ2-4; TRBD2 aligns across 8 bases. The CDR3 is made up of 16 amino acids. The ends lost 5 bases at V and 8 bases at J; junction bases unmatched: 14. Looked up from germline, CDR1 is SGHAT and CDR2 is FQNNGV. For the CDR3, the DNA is TGTGCCAGCAGCCTTACCGGGACTAGAGGCCCAGACATTCAGTACTTC. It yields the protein CASSLTGTRGPDIQYF.

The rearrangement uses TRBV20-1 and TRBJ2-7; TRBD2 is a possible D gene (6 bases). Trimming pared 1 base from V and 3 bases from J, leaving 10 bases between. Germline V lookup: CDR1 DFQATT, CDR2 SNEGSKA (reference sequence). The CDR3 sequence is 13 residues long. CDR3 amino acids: CSARVAEHYEQYF. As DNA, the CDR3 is TGCAGTGCTAGAGTAGCGGAGCACTACGAGCAGTACTTC.

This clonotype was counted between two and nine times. The CDR3 loop reads CASSFSGTLSYNEQFF. The CDR3 nucleotides are TGTGCCAGCAGTTTTTCCGGGACTTTATCCTACAATGAGCAGTTCTTC. This rearrangement joins TRBV5-4 to TRBJ2-1, with D maybe TRBD2 (6 bases). V was cut by 5 bases and J by 1 base, with 16 bases left in between. Germline CDR1 is SGHNT and CDR2 is YYREEE (reference sequence). The CDR3 spans 16 residues.

CDR3 bases: TGCAGTGCTAGGATCTCCGGACAGGGACTCCTAGGTAGCCAGCCCCAGCATTTT. This codes for CSARISGQGLLGSQPQHF. The chain uses TRBV20-1 and TRBJ1-5, with 8 nucleotides matching TRBD1. Germline CDR1 DFQATT, CDR2 SNEGSKA (reference sequence). This CDR3 has 18 residues. Trimming at V came to 3 bases and at J to 7 bases, leaving 20 bases not matched to a gene.

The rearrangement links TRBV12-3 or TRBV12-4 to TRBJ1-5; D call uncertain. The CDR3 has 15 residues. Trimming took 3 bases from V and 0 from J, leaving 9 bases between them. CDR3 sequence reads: CASSLGTYSNQPQHF. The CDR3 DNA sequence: TGTGCCAGCAGTTTGGGCACCTATAGCAATCAGCCCCAGCATTTT.

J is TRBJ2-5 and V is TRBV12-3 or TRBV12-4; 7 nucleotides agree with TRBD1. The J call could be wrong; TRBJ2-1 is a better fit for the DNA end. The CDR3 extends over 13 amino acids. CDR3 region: CASSLGTAETQFF. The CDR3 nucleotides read TGTGCCAGCAGTCTTGGGACAGCGGAGACCCAGTTCTTC.

CDR3 loop: CATMIGTEAFF. The CDR3 DNA reads TGTGCCACCATGATTGGCACTGAAGCTTTCTTT. The genes are TRBV6-5 and TRBJ1-1, with no clear D. Germline loops: CDR1 MNHEY, CDR2 SVGAGI. This CDR3 has 11 amino acids. V shed 10 bases and J shed 4 bases, with 10 bases lying between them.

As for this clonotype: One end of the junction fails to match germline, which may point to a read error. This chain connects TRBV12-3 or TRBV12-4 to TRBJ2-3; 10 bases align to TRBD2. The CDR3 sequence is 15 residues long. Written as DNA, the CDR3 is TGTGCCAGCACCGTAAGCGGGAGGGCCTGGGATACACAGTATTTT. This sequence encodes CASTVSGRAWDTQYF.

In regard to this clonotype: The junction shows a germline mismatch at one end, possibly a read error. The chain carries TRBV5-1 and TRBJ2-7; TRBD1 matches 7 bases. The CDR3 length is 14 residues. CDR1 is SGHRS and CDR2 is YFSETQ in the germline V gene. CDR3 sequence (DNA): TGCGCCGGCAGTCCCGGGACAGACCAGTACGAGCAGTACTTC. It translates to CAGSPGTDQYEQYF.

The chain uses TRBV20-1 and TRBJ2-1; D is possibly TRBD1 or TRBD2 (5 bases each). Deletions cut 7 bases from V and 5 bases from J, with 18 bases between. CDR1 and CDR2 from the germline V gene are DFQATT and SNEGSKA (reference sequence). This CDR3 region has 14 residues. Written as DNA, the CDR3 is TGCAGTGTCCCGCGGCTAGCAGGGAACAATGAGCAGTTCTTC. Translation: CSVPRLAGNNEQFF.

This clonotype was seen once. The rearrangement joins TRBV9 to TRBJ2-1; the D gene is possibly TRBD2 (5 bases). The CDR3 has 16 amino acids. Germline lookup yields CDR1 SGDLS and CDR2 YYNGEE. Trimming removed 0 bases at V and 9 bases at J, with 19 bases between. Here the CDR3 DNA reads TGTGCCAGCAGCGTAGTCCCGGGGATCCTACAAGCTGAGCAGTTCTTC. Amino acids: CASSVVPGILQAEQFF.

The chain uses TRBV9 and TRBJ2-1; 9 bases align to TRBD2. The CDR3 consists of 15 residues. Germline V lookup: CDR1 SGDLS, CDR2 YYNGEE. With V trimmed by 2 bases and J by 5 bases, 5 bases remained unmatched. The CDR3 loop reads CASSVAGGQNNEQFF. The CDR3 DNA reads TGTGCCAGCAGCGTGGCGGGGGGGCAAAACAATGAGCAGTTCTTC.

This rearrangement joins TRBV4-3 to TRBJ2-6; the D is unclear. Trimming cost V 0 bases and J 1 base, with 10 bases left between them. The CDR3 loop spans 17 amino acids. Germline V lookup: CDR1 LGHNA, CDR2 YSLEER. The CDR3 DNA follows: TGCGCCAGCAGCCAAGATTGGTTGGGATCTGGGGCCAACGTCCTGACTTTC. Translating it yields CASSQDWLGSGANVLTF.

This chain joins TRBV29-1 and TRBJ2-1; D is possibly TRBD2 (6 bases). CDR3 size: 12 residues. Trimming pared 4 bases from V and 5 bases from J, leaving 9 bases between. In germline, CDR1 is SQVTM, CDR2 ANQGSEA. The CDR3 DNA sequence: TGCAGCGTTGCGCGGGGTAACAATGAGCAGTTCTTC. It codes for CSVARGNNEQFF.